Presented here are 7 T cell receptor beta chains from one specimen sequenced in a study of cytomegalovirus exposure and HLA in healthy donors. Amplification used 60 Vbeta primers and 13 Jbeta primers. Sequencing used immunoSEQ multiplex PCR; TCRdb keeps in-frame clones, though not all of them. The sample has 100,000 to 120,000 clones, more than 60% seen once. Sequenced: PBMCs. Receptors were obtained from a man between 25 and 39 years old in good health and CMV-seronegative.

The count of this clone is one. The V gene is TRBV13, the J gene TRBJ2-7; 8 nucleotides line up with TRBD1. Germline V gene sequence: CDR1 PRHDT, CDR2 FYEKMQ (reference sequence). J gave up 5 bases and V 0 bases, and 6 bases lay outside the gene matches. The CDR3 is made up of 15 amino acids. The CDR3 loop reads CASSLGRQGSHEQYF. The CDR3 DNA follows: TGTGCCAGCAGCTTAGGGCGACAGGGGTCCCACGAGCAGTACTTC.

This chain uses TRBV9 with TRBJ1-5, with TRBD1 as a possible D gene (6 bases). Trimming took off 4 bases at V and 6 bases at J, with 14 bases between the two ends. The germline CDR1 and CDR2 sequences are SGDLS and YYNGEE. The CDR3 extends over 14 amino acids. CDR3 nucleotide sequence: TGTGCCAGCAGCTCACGACAGGAAGGTCAGCCCCAGCATTTT. It encodes CASSSRQEGQPQHF.

The chain carries TRBV4-2 and TRBJ2-7; D is possibly TRBD1 (5 bases). CDR1 is LGHNA and CDR2 is YNFKEQ in the germline V gene. Trimming took off 1 base at V and 7 bases at J, with 11 bases between the two ends. The CDR3 covers 13 residues. This CDR3 reads CASSQAQGMEQYF. For the CDR3, the DNA is TGTGCCAGCAGCCAAGCTCAGGGTATGGAGCAGTACTTC.

This sequence joins TRBV4-3 and TRBJ2-4; TRBD1 aligns across 8 bases. The V and J ends lost 2 bases and 1 base, in that order; junction bases with no gene match: 7. Germline loops: CDR1 LGHNA, CDR2 YSLEER. This CDR3 contains 17 residues. The CDR3 spells CASSQHSTGGAKNIQYF. The CDR3, as DNA: TGCGCCAGCAGCCAACATTCTACAGGGGGTGCCAAAAACATTCAGTACTTC.

The chain employs TRBV6-6 and TRBJ1-5; 9 positions agree with TRBD1. Germline V gene lookup returns CDR1 MNHNY and CDR2 SVGAGI (reference sequence). With 6 bases clipped from V and 2 bases from J, the junction kept 5 bases outside the gene matches. The CDR3 covers 15 residues. The CDR3 DNA reads TGTGCCAGCAGCCCGACAGGGGGAGGCAATCAGCCCCAGCATTTT. Amino acids: CASSPTGGGNQPQHF.

This sequence joins TRBV5-1 and TRBJ2-7; TRBD1 aligns across 10 bases. Germline V gene lookup returns CDR1 SGHRS and CDR2 YFSETQ. The V and J ends lost 0 bases and 3 bases, in that order; junction bases with no gene match: 3. The CDR3 extends over 15 amino acids. CDR3 sequence (DNA): TGCGCCAGCAGCTTGGAGACAGGGGGCTTCTACGAGCAGTACTTC. This encodes CASSLETGGFYEQYF.

The CDR3 region has the DNA TGTGCCAGCAGATCAGACAGAGTTACGCAGTATTTT. Translating gives CASRSDRVTQYF. The chain combines TRBV6-1 with TRBJ2-3, with a possible D match to TRBD1 (5 bases). V gave up 6 bases and J gave up 8 bases, with 12 bases separating them. In germline, CDR1 is MNHNS, CDR2 SASEGT. The CDR3 has 12 amino acids.